This T cell receptor beta chain was obtained from a study of tumor-infiltrating lymphocytes in oesophageal squamous cell carcinoma. Trimming took 1 base from V and 2 from J, leaving 8 bases between them. The CDR3 has 14 residues. CDR1 is SGHDN and CDR2 is FVKESK in the germline V gene. This clonotype has ten or more counts. TCRdb fed the PCR reads into MiXCR, producing one record per CDR3 protein. The top ten hold about an eighth of the sample, which has about 21,000 distinct CDR3 sequences, 36% seen once. This TCR derives from a male donor with esophageal squamous cell carcinoma. The sequenced material came from esophageal tumor tissue. This chain joins TRBV14 and TRBJ1-2; a weak D match, TRBD1 (6 bases). The CDR3 protein is CASSQGQGNYGYTF. The CDR3, as DNA: TGTGCCAGCAGCCAAGGGCAGGGGAACTATGGCTACACCTTC.